This TCR beta chain was observed in a study of cytomegalovirus exposure and HLA in healthy donors. Clones were read by immunoSEQ multiplex PCR, and TCRdb kept only the in-frame ones, dropping some. This table has under 200,000 clones, roughly 80% appearing once. As concerns this clone: Its antigen is unidentified.

This CDR3 contains 17 residues. CDR1 is MGHRA and CDR2 is YSYEKL in the germline V gene. The V and J ends lost 0 bases and 6 bases, in that order; junction bases with no gene match: 12. Study-level points and caveats: Researchers counted 164 TCR beta chains as cytomegalovirus-associated. The authors confirmed in vitro that a few CMV-associated chains were specific for CMV antigens. Many donors shared some public TCRs, even though most TCR sequences were rare.

From the 120-subject validation cohort, which was separate from the roughly 700-subject first cohort, the donors were drawn. The chain has TRBV4-1 and TRBJ2-7; TRBD1 matches 9 bases. This clonotype originated in a man aged 18 to 29 in good health and CMV-seropositive. Source material: PBMCs. The CDR3 here is CASSQETQGQGGCEQYF. The CDR3 nucleotides are TGCGCCAGCAGCCAAGAAACCCAGGGACAGGGAGGGTGCGAGCAGTACTTC.